This T cell receptor beta chain was captured in a study of OX40 agonist ivuxolimab in advanced cancers. This clone was detected only once. Trimming pared 3 bases from V and 1 base from J, leaving 3 bases between. This CDR3 contains 12 residues. CDR1 and CDR2 (germline): WNHNN, SYGVQD (reference sequence). Produced via immunoSEQ multiplex PCR; TCRdb's table is partial and in-frame only. The sample shows about 15,000 clones, roughly 80% of them seen only once. The gene calls are TRBV10-1 and TRBJ1-1, with D hard to call. This TCR came from an adult with an advanced solid tumor such as melanoma, head and neck, liver or kidney cancer. Sample: CD4+ or CD8+ T cells sorted from blood, taken in a trial of the OX40 agonist ivuxolimab. The CDR3 DNA reads TGCGCCAGCAGTGATAGGAACACTGAAGCTTTCTTT. This gives the protein CASSDRNTEAFF.